These T cell receptor beta chains were read from a single sample in a study of OX40 agonist ivuxolimab in advanced cancers. This table comes from immunoSEQ multiplex PCR, and its TCRdb copy is limited to in-frame clones, with some not included. The repertoire holds about 120,000 clones, with 75% to 90% as singletons. This specimen consisted of CD4+ or CD8+ T cells sorted from blood, obtained in a trial of the OX40 agonist ivuxolimab. All receptors derive from an adult with an advanced solid tumor such as melanoma, head and neck, liver or kidney cancer. Each CDR3 is given with its conserved first and last residue. The D gene is left open where the match is weak.

CDR3aa: CASGGSDYYGYTF
CDR3nt: TGTGCCAGCGGGGGCAGTGATTACTATGGCTACACCTTC
v_gene: TRBV6-6
d_gene: .
j_gene: TRBJ1-2

CDR3aa: CASSTFGPSGYTF
CDR3nt: TGTGCCAGCAGTACCTTTGGCCCCTCCGGCTACACCTTC
v_gene: TRBV6-5
d_gene: .
j_gene: TRBJ1-2

CDR3aa: CASSLDQETQYF
CDR3nt: TGCGCCAGCAGCTTGGATCAAGAGACCCAGTACTTC
v_gene: TRBV5-1
d_gene: .
j_gene: TRBJ2-5

CDR3aa: CASHIAESYGYTF
CDR3nt: TGTGCCAGCCACATCGCAGAGTCCTATGGCTACACCTTC
v_gene: TRBV2
d_gene: .
j_gene: TRBJ1-2

CDR3aa: CASDIGGADNEQFF
CDR3nt: TGTGCCAGCGATATCGGGGGCGCGGACAATGAGCAGTTCTTC
v_gene: TRBV27
d_gene: .
j_gene: TRBJ2-1

CDR3aa: CASSRPGQGTDTQYF
CDR3nt: TGCGCCAGCAGCAGACCGGGACAGGGTACAGATACGCAGTATTTT
v_gene: TRBV5-1
d_gene: TRBD1
j_gene: TRBJ2-3

CDR3aa: CASSQHWGQNTEAFF
CDR3nt: TGCGCCAGCAGCCAACACTGGGGACAGAACACTGAAGCTTTCTTT
v_gene: TRBV4-3
d_gene: .
j_gene: TRBJ1-1

CDR3aa: CSVEYQLSYNEQFF
CDR3nt: TGCAGCGTTGAATATCAGCTCTCCTACAATGAGCAGTTCTTC
v_gene: TRBV29-1
d_gene: .
j_gene: TRBJ2-1

CDR3aa: CAISESDLYGYTF
CDR3nt: TGTGCCATCAGTGAGTCTGACCTCTATGGCTACACCTTC
v_gene: TRBV10-3
d_gene: .
j_gene: TRBJ1-2

CDR3aa: CASRGVGTGELFF
CDR3nt: TGTGCCAGCAGGGGAGTCGGTACCGGGGAGCTGTTTTTT
v_gene: TRBV6-6
d_gene: .
j_gene: TRBJ2-2

CDR3aa: CASSPGRVDEKLFF
CDR3nt: TGTGCCAGCTCACCAGGCAGGGTTGACGAAAAACTGTTTTTT
v_gene: TRBV18
d_gene: .
j_gene: TRBJ1-4